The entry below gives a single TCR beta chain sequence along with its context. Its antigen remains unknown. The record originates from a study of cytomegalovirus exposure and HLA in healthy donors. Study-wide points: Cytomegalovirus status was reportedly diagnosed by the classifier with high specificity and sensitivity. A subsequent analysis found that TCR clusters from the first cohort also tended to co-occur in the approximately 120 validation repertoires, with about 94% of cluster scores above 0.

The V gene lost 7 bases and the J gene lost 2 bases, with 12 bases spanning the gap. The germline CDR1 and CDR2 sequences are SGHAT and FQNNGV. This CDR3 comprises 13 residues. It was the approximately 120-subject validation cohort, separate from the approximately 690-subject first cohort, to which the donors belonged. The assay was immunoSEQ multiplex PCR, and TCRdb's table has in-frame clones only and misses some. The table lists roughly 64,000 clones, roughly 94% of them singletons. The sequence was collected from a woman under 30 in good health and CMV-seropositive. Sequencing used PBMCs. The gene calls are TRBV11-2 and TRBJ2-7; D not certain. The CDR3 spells CASTPTNTYEQYF. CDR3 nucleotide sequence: TGTGCCAGCACCCCGACAAATACCTACGAGCAGTACTTC.